This TCR beta chain was sequenced during a study of OX40 agonist ivuxolimab in advanced cancers. Overall study context: Therapy given before enrollment (anti-PD-1, anti-PD-L1 or anti-CTLA-4) was allowed, and 40% had some.

Sequencing used immunoSEQ multiplex PCR; TCRdb keeps in-frame clones, though not all of them. The sample includes 55,000 to 80,000 clones, around four fifths of them seen just once. This CDR3 region has 14 residues. Trimming took 3 bases from V and 0 from J, leaving 8 bases between them. CDR1 and CDR2 from the germline V gene are SGHTA and FQGNSA. A word on this clone: Its antigen is not known.

Overall study findings and caveats: Among the lowest peripheral clonal expansion occurred in 0.1-3.0 mg/kg partial responders. Average numbers of expanded clones were greater in CD8+ T cells than in CD4+.

The receptor comes from an adult with an advanced solid tumor such as melanoma, head and neck, liver or kidney cancer. The V and J genes are TRBV7-2 and TRBJ1-1; perhaps TRBD1 as D (5 bases). The sample in question was CD4+ or CD8+ T cells sorted from blood, obtained in a trial of the OX40 agonist ivuxolimab. CDR3 DNA: TGTGCCAGCAGCTTTACGACAGTGAACACTGAAGCTTTCTTT. This sequence encodes CASSFTTVNTEAFF.